The 20 T cell receptor beta chains below all came from one sample that was sequenced in a study of CD8+ T cells in alopecia areata. cDNA reverse transcribed from extracted RNA served as the sequencing template. Sequenced by immunoSEQ multiplex PCR; TCRdb stores in-frame clones only, minus some. The data show roughly 30,000 clones, 62% seen once. Sample: NKG2D-high CD8+ T cells sorted from blood. These TCRs come from a human donor with alopecia areata.

The chain uses TRBV15 and TRBJ1-1, with 9 positions matching TRBD1. The CDR3 consists of 19 residues. With V trimmed by 2 bases and J by 1 base, 14 bases remained unmatched. CDR1 LNHNV and CDR2 YYDKDF come from the germline V gene (reference sequence). In nucleotides, the CDR3 is TGTGCCACCAGCAGACCGGCCCCCCTCCGACAGGGGGGGAACACTGAAGCTTTCTTT. Its protein product is CATSRPAPLRQGGNTEAFF.

CDR3 loop: CASSLENSYEQYF. The CDR3 coding sequence is TGTGCCAGCAGTTTAGAGAACTCCTACGAGCAGTACTTC. This chain joins TRBV28 and TRBJ2-7, with no clear D. This CDR3 is built from 13 residues. V shed 2 bases and J shed 0 bases, with 5 bases lying between them. Per the germline V gene, CDR1 is MDHEN and CDR2 is SYDVKM.

V usage is TRBV29-1 and J usage is TRBJ2-5, with 14 bases lining up with TRBD2. The CDR3 is made up of 18 amino acids. V trimming: 6 bases; J trimming: 2 bases; junction bases outside the gene matches: 14. Germline CDR1 is SQVTM and CDR2 is ANQGSEA. The CDR3 loop reads CSVGGLAGGAGGQETQYF. CDR3 sequence (DNA): TGCAGCGTGGGAGGACTAGCGGGAGGAGCAGGTGGGCAAGAGACCCAGTACTTC.

This chain uses TRBV7-9 with TRBJ2-1, with 9 bases fitting TRBD2. Trimming took 5 bases from V and 3 from J; bases not matched to a gene: 14. CDR3 length: 18 amino acids. The germline gives CDR1 SEHNR, CDR2 FQNEAQ (reference sequence). The CDR3 sequence is CASSPPDIAGENYNEQFF. The CDR3 DNA sequence: TGTGCCAGCAGCCCACCAGATATAGCGGGAGAGAACTACAATGAGCAGTTCTTC.

This clone has a handful of counts. V gene TRBV29-1 combines with J gene TRBJ2-3, with a possible D match to TRBD1 (5 bases). Germline V gene data show CDR1 as SQVTM and CDR2 as ANQGSEA. Deletions cut 4 bases from V and 2 bases from J, with 10 bases between. The CDR3 is made up of 13 amino acids. In nucleotides, the CDR3 is TGCAGCGTTGTGTGGGGCGCCACAGATACGCAGTATTTT. This sequence encodes CSVVWGATDTQYF.

A word on this clone: Germline is not matched at one junction end, which may reflect a read error. This chain connects TRBV7-7 to TRBJ2-1; 9 bases match TRBD2. CDR1 is SSHAT and CDR2 is FNYEAQ in the germline V gene (reference sequence). The CDR3 is made up of 16 amino acids. The CDR3 sequence is CASSLLAGGPEDEQFF. The CDR3 nucleotides are TGTGCTAGCAGCTTATTGGCGGGGGGGCCTGAGGATGAGCAGTTCTTC.

The rearrangement uses TRBV2 and TRBJ2-7; 9 nucleotides agree with TRBD1. With V trimmed by 8 bases and J by 6 bases, 11 bases remained unmatched. This CDR3 comprises 14 residues. Germline V lookup: CDR1 SNHLY, CDR2 FYNNEI. This CDR3 reads CASFPHPTGGEQYF. The DNA of the CDR3 is TGTGCCAGCTTTCCTCATCCGACAGGGGGCGAGCAGTACTTC.

The genes are TRBV2 and TRBJ2-5; TRBD2 matches 14 bases. Trimming removed 3 bases from V and 5 bases from J; junction bases left unmatched: 5. The CDR3 contains 16 residues. Germline-derived CDR1 and CDR2 are SNHLY and FYNNEI. The CDR3 sequence: CASSEGLAGESETQYF. DNA of the CDR3: TGTGCCAGCAGTGAGGGACTAGCGGGGGAATCGGAGACCCAGTACTTC.

This sequence joins TRBV27 and TRBJ2-3, with no clear D. Germline CDR1 is MNHEY and CDR2 is SMNVEV (reference sequence). Trimming removed 5 bases at V and 8 bases at J, with 14 bases between. The CDR3 contains 13 residues. The CDR3 DNA sequence: TGTGCCAGCAGTGGAGCTCCATTGGGTACGCAGTATTTT. It specifies CASSGAPLGTQYF.

This clone has more than one count but fewer than ten. The chain couples TRBV4-1 to TRBJ2-7, with 11 bases lining up with TRBD2. The V gene's germline CDR1 is MGHRA and CDR2 YSYEKL. CDR3 length equals 17 residues. Germline trimming cut 0 bases from V and 7 bases from J; bases unmatched to any gene: 11. CDR3 amino acids: CASSQDTILAGVGEQYF. The CDR3 nucleotides read TGCGCCAGCAGCCAAGATACGATACTAGCGGGAGTGGGTGAGCAGTACTTC.

The CDR3 DNA reads TGTGCCAGTACCCTGGACAAGAGCTCCTACAATGAGCAGTTCTTC. Translation: CASTLDKSSYNEQFF. The chain combines TRBV19 with TRBJ2-1; a possible D gene is TRBD1 (5 bases). Germline assignment: CDR1 LNHDA and CDR2 SQIVND (reference sequence). This CDR3 contains 15 residues. The V end lost 7 bases, the J end lost 0 bases, and 13 bases lay between the germline ends.

This rearrangement joins TRBV25-1 to TRBJ2-1; D gene ambiguous. The CDR3 is 15 residues long. Deletions cut 7 bases from V and 2 bases from J, with 15 bases between. Germline V gives CDR1 MGHDK, CDR2 SYGVNS. The chain's CDR3 is CASINGEFPYNEQFF. CDR3 coding DNA: TGTGCCAGCATAAACGGAGAATTTCCCTACAATGAGCAGTTCTTC.

This clone was recorded a few times. The V gene is TRBV30, the J gene TRBJ1-1, with D uncertain. The CDR3 is made up of 13 amino acids. Looked up from germline, CDR1 is GTSNPN and CDR2 is SVGIG (reference sequence). V lost 2 bases to trimming and J lost 1 base, with 8 bases between them. CDR3 sequence reads: CAWSSGQNTEAFF. In DNA, the CDR3 is TGTGCCTGGAGTTCAGGTCAGAACACTGAAGCTTTCTTT.

The CDR3 loop reads CASSYDRGSYEQYF. DNA of the CDR3: TGTGCCAGCAGTTACGACAGGGGTTCCTACGAGCAGTACTTC. This chain joins TRBV6-5 and TRBJ2-7; TRBD1 matches at 8 bases. This CDR3 spans 14 amino acids. The junction had 1 base not matched to a gene; V was cut back by 2 bases and J by 1 base. Germline V gene sequence: CDR1 MNHEY, CDR2 SVGAGI.

The gene calls are TRBV4-2 and TRBJ2-5, with 9 bases lining up with TRBD2. From germline, CDR1 is LGHNA and CDR2 YNFKEQ. CDR3 length: 14 residues. V lost 5 bases, J lost 4 bases, and 5 bases stayed unmatched. The CDR3 loop reads CASSKTSGGETQYF. The CDR3 DNA is TGTGCCAGCAGCAAGACTAGCGGTGGAGAGACCCAGTACTTC.

V and J are TRBV7-6 and TRBJ1-2; D may be TRBD1 (5 bases). V was clipped by 3 bases and J by 2 bases, with 7 bases between them. The germline CDR1 and CDR2 sequences are SGHVS and FNYEAQ. The CDR3 runs to 13 residues. In DNA, the CDR3 is TGTGCCAGCAGCTTGTGGGGGAACTATGGCTACACCTTC. As protein: CASSLWGNYGYTF. Full variable domain (rest looked up from reference TRBV7-6 and TRBJ1-2): GAGVSQSPRYKVTKRGQDVALRCDPISGHVSLYWYRQALGQGPEFLTYFNYEAQQDKSGLPNDRFSAERPEGSISTLTIQRTEQRDSAMYRCASSLWGNYGYTFGSGTRLTVV.

V gene TRBV7-2 combines with J gene TRBJ2-7; tentative D call: TRBD1 (5 bases). The CDR3 loop spans 14 amino acids. V was shortened by 6 bases and J by 5 bases, with 17 bases between the two germline ends. Germline assignment: CDR1 SGHTA and CDR2 FQGNSA. The CDR3 sequence is CASSSIRDSHEQYF. CDR3 coding DNA: TGTGCCAGCAGTTCAATCCGAGACAGCCACGAGCAGTACTTC.

The chain has TRBV7-2 and TRBJ1-6, with 9 bases aligning to TRBD1. Germline V gene sequence: CDR1 SGHTA, CDR2 FQGNSA. The CDR3 has 16 residues. V was clipped by 5 bases and J by 7 bases; unmatched bases: 9. The CDR3 region is CASSLRDRVMNSPLHF. CDR3 sequence (DNA): TGTGCCAGCAGCCTCCGGGACAGGGTTATGAATTCACCCCTCCACTTT.

The chain employs TRBV19 and TRBJ2-7, with 9 bases matching TRBD1. The V segment lost 3 bases and the J segment 3 bases; nucleotides outside the gene matches: 3. Germline V gene lookup returns CDR1 LNHDA and CDR2 SQIVND (reference sequence). CDR3 size: 14 residues. The CDR3 region is CASSMTGGIYEQYF. In DNA form, the CDR3 reads TGTGCCAGTAGTATGACAGGGGGAATCTACGAGCAGTACTTC.

The rearrangement joins TRBV6-5 to TRBJ2-1; TRBD1 matches 9 bases. The CDR3 has 14 amino acids. The germline V gene encodes CDR1 MNHEY and CDR2 SVGAGI. The J segment lost 5 bases and the V segment lost 6 bases, leaving 5 bases of the junction unmatched. CDR3 residues: CASSEGQGHNEQFF. The CDR3, as DNA: TGTGCCAGCAGCGAGGGACAGGGACACAATGAGCAGTTCTTC.